Presented here are 18 T cell receptor beta chains from one specimen sequenced in a study of CD8+ T cells in alopecia areata. CD4+ cells of a handful of patients were further sorted as CD25+CD127-. The authors extracted RNA and reverse transcribed it into cDNA as the sequencing template. The table came from immunoSEQ multiplex PCR; TCRdb's copy has only in-frame clones and leaves some out. The sample has about 20,000 clones; roughly 60% are singletons. Sequenced input: CD4+ Tregs sorted from blood. The receptor source for this set is a human donor with alopecia areata.

The rearrangement joins TRBV9 to TRBJ2-7, with 8 positions matching TRBD1. The germline V gene encodes CDR1 SGDLS and CDR2 YYNGEE. The CDR3 has 14 amino acids. The ends lost 3 bases at V and 5 bases at J; junction bases unmatched: 7. The CDR3 DNA sequence: TGTGCCAGCAGCGCCTCGACAGGGGCGGACGAGCAGTACTTC. Translating it yields CASSASTGADEQYF. The variable domain in full, with the rest retrieved from reference TRBV9 and TRBJ2-7, is DSGVTQTPKHLITATGQRVTLRCSPRSGDLSVYWYQQSLDQGLQFLIQYYNGEERAKGNILERFSAQQFPDLHSELNLSSLELGDSALYFCASSASTGADEQYFGPGTRLTVT.

The V and J genes are TRBV21-1 and TRBJ2-5; whether TRBD1, the table's D call, matches the DNA was not checked. TRBV21-1 is an annotated pseudogene. The CDR3 runs to 16 residues. CDR3 DNA: TGTGCCAGCAGCTCACAGGGGGCACCTTTGAAAGAGACCCAGTACTTC. Protein: CASSSQGAPLKETQYF.

The chain's CDR3 is CASSFTRLETQYF. The CDR3, as DNA: TGTGCCAGCAGCTTTACTAGGCTGGAGACCCAGTACTTC. The chain joins TRBV7-6 to TRBJ2-5, with a possible D match to TRBD2 (5 bases). V was shortened by 3 bases and J by 5 bases, with 10 bases between the two germline ends. Germline CDR1 and CDR2: SGHVS and FNYEAQ. The CDR3 sequence is 13 residues long.

This rearrangement joins TRBV7-9 to TRBJ2-3; TRBD2 is a possible D gene (6 bases). Trimming took 5 bases from V and 1 from J, leaving 13 bases between them. Per the germline V gene, CDR1 is SEHNR and CDR2 is FQNEAQ (reference sequence). The CDR3 has 15 residues. CDR3 residues: CASSPAGRGTDTQYF. CDR3 DNA: TGTGCCAGCAGCCCGGCGGGGCGCGGCACAGATACGCAGTATTTT. The full variable domain, completed using reference TRBV7-9 and TRBJ2-3, is DTGVSQNPRHKITKRGQNVTFRCDPISEHNRLYWYRQTLGQGPEFLTYFQNEAQLEKSRLLSDRFSAERPKGSFSTLEIQRTEQGDSAMYLCASSPAGRGTDTQYFGPGTRLTVL.

The chain carries TRBV19 and TRBJ1-2; 7 positions match TRBD1. The length of the CDR3 is 15 residues. Per germline, CDR1 LNHDA and CDR2 SQIVND (reference sequence). V shed 7 bases, J shed 0 bases, and the junction held 8 bases outside the gene matches. CDR3 in DNA: TGTGCCAGTACGTGGACAGGCCCTTCTAACTATGGCTACACCTTC. Its protein is CASTWTGPSNYGYTF.

This clone came up a few times. The chain recombines TRBV6-5 with TRBJ2-7; D is ambiguous. The germline V and J ends were trimmed by 4 bases and 3 bases, with 7 bases remaining between them. The CDR3 is made up of 12 amino acids. Germline CDR1 reads MNHEY; CDR2 reads SVGAGI. The DNA for the CDR3 is TGTGCCAGCAGTTCCCCCAACTACGAGCAGTACTTC. Translation: CASSSPNYEQYF.

The chain employs TRBV5-1 and TRBJ1-2; no clear D gene. The CDR3 length is 15 residues. V lost 7 bases and J lost 5, with 21 bases in between. Germline V gene sequence: CDR1 SGHRS, CDR2 YFSETQ. Here the CDR3 reads CASLPRAGDGYGYTF. The CDR3 DNA follows: TGCGCCAGCCTCCCCCGGGCCGGGGATGGGTATGGCTACACCTTC.

J is TRBJ1-5 and V is TRBV18; perhaps TRBD1 as D (5 bases). CDR3 size: 17 residues. Per germline, CDR1 KGHSH and CDR2 LQKENI. With 3 bases removed from V and 3 bases from J, the gap between germline ends came to 18 bases. The CDR3 bases are TGTGCCAGCTCACCGGGCTCAGGGTTCCAGGTCAATCAGCCCCAGCATTTT. Translated, it gives CASSPGSGFQVNQPQHF.

CDR3 DNA sequence: TGCGCCAGCAGTCGAGGGAATGAGCAGTTCTTC. Its protein product is CASSRGNEQFF. V is TRBV4-1 and J is TRBJ2-1; D possibly corresponds to TRBD2 (5 bases). The CDR3 is 11 residues long. V gave up 6 bases and J gave up 7 bases, with 7 bases separating them. CDR1 is MGHRA, CDR2 YSYEKL, per germline.

This clone has a handful of counts. This chain uses TRBV7-9 with TRBJ1-1; D is unresolved. From germline, CDR1 is SEHNR and CDR2 FQNEAQ (reference sequence). The V and J ends lost 7 bases and 4 bases respectively, with 10 bases between them. CDR3 length: 12 amino acids. CDR3 in DNA: TGTGCCAGCACCCCTCCCGGCACTGAAGCTTTCTTT. This translates into CASTPPGTEAFF.

This clone was picked up a small number of times. The V and J genes are TRBV19 and TRBJ1-6, with D maybe TRBD1 (5 bases). CDR1 is LNHDA, CDR2 SQIVND, per germline (reference sequence). V was trimmed by 4 bases and J by 10 bases, leaving 14 bases between them. The CDR3 totals 14 residues. In DNA form, the CDR3 reads TGTGCCAGTAGTACTATCGGGAGGGACTCACCCCTCCACTTT. This codes for CASSTIGRDSPLHF.

The chain carries TRBV18 and TRBJ1-1; D might be TRBD1 (5 bases). This CDR3 has 14 amino acids. Trimming left V 3 bases short and J 3 bases short, with 11 bases between. Germline CDR1 reads KGHSH; CDR2 reads LQKENI. The DNA of the CDR3 is TGTGCCAGCTCACCGGGAGACAGCTACACTGAAGCTTTCTTT. Translation gives CASSPGDSYTEAFF.

The V gene is TRBV5-4, the J gene TRBJ1-4, with TRBD1 matching 7 bases. Germline V gene sequence: CDR1 SGHNT, CDR2 YYREEE (reference sequence). Trimming cost V 4 bases and J 7 bases; bases outside gene matches: 7. The CDR3 is 14 amino acids. The CDR3 sequence: CASSTDRTGEKLFF. As DNA, the CDR3 is TGTGCCAGCAGCACGGACAGGACCGGTGAAAAACTGTTTTTT.

The chain combines TRBV27 with TRBJ1-1; the D is unclear. The CDR3 is 14 residues long. V lost 5 bases and J 1 base, leaving 11 bases between the germline ends. Germline values: CDR1 MNHEY, CDR2 SMNVEV (reference sequence). CDR3: CASSALQQNTEAFF. For the CDR3, the DNA is TGTGCCAGCAGTGCCCTACAGCAGAACACTGAAGCTTTCTTT.

This rearrangement joins TRBV7-6 to TRBJ2-2, with D possibly TRBD1 on 5 matching bases. Trimming cost V 6 bases and J 5 bases, with 13 bases left between them. This CDR3 spans 14 amino acids. The germline V gene has CDR1 SGHVS and CDR2 FNYEAQ. CDR3 protein: CASRLSRVTGELFF. The CDR3 region has the DNA TGTGCCAGCAGGTTATCCAGGGTGACCGGGGAGCTGTTTTTT.

The CDR3, as DNA: TGTGCCAGCAGCCAGACCCGGTTCTCTGGGGCCAACGTCCTGACTTTC. It yields the protein CASSQTRFSGANVLTF. The J gene is TRBJ2-6, the V gene TRBV28; D gene uncertain. Germline V CDR1 and CDR2: MDHEN, SYDVKM. The CDR3 consists of 16 residues. The germline V and J ends were trimmed by 6 bases and 0 bases, with 12 bases remaining between them.

This chain joins TRBV29-1 and TRBJ1-2; no definite D call. V shed 5 bases and J shed 5 bases, with 9 bases lying between them. This CDR3 contains 11 residues. CDR1 and CDR2 from the germline V gene are SQVTM and ANQGSEA. CDR3: CSVYREYGYTF. DNA for the CDR3: TGCAGCGTTTATCGCGAGTATGGCTACACCTTC. Looking up the rest from reference TRBV29-1 and TRBJ1-2 gives the full variable domain: SAVISQKPSRDICQRGTSLTIQCQVDSQVTMMFWYRQQPGQSLTLIATANQGSEATYESGFVIDKFPISRPNLTFSTLTVSNMSPEDSSIYLCSVYREYGYTFGSGTRLTVV.

The chain combines TRBV21-1 with TRBJ2-5; the table's D call, TRBD2, was not checked against the DNA. TRBV21-1 is shown as a pseudogene. The CDR3 covers 15 residues. Here the CDR3 reads CASSNRGLIQETQYF. The CDR3 DNA follows: TGTGCCAGCAGCAACCGGGGACTGATACAAGAGACCCAGTACTTC.